A selection of T cell receptor beta chains follows, all from one sample in a study of early T cells in non-severe SARS-CoV-2 infection. TCRdb re-derived calls from the 5' RACE reads in MiXCR, one entry per CDR3 protein. The sample includes 25,000 to 30,000 distinct CDR3 sequences, approximately 4.4% of them seen just once. The sample taken for sequencing was whole blood. These receptors originate from an adult who was a healthcare worker with PCR-confirmed SARS-CoV-2 infection or an uninfected control (not recorded which). The CDR3 runs from the conserved cysteine through the conserved F or W.

CDR3 length,J gene,V gene,CDR3 protein
13,TRBJ2-7,TRBV29-1,CSVEGQGTAEQYF
18,TRBJ2-3,TRBV10-3,CAISERLAGDGGTDTQYF
13,TRBJ2-3,TRBV12-3/TRBV12-4,CASSFSGGDTQYF
16,TRBJ2-1,TRBV11-2,CASSPSWTSSHNEQFF
14,TRBJ1-5,TRBV7-8,CASSFTLGNQPQHF
14,TRBJ2-1,TRBV6-5,CASSVSGRADEQFF
14,TRBJ2-4,TRBV29-1,CSVEEGAGTGVQYF
14,TRBJ2-1,TRBV2,CASSGGTFYNEQFF
13,TRBJ2-1,TRBV29-1,CSVVRTSSNEQFF
14,TRBJ1-1,TRBV4-1,CASRSTWESTEAFF
15,TRBJ2-7,TRBV2,CASSYGTSDLYAQYF
12,TRBJ2-5,TRBV7-2,CASSSGMETQYF
16,TRBJ2-5,TRBV7-9,CASSLVKFLLQETQYF
15,TRBJ1-5,TRBV30,CACSTGGISNQPQHF
13,TRBJ2-7,TRBV20-1,CSATDRPSNEQYF
15,TRBJ2-7,TRBV4-1,CASSPILRSPGEQYF
14,TRBJ2-3,TRBV15,CATSSRTSTDTQYF
11,TRBJ2-7,TRBV10-2,CASRFSYEQYF
17,TRBJ2-1,TRBV6-1,CASSKGRALPGANEQFF
14,TRBJ2-7,TRBV14,CASSLPGVGYEQYF
15,TRBJ1-5,TRBV19,CASSEGQASNQPQHF
13,TRBJ1-1,TRBV3-1,CASTPGAGTEAFF
17,TRBJ1-3,TRBV13,CASSRLTGTDSGNTIYF
15,TRBJ2-6,TRBV19,CASSNTGSGANVLTF
16,TRBJ2-3,TRBV9,CASSEGYLAGQETQYF
14,TRBJ2-7,TRBV3-1,CASSPPGGNYEQYF
15,TRBJ2-1,TRBV30,CAWGLADRRGSEQFF
13,TRBJ1-2,TRBV14,CASRGDRGFGYTF
16,TRBJ2-2,TRBV12-5,CASGFDGTGGPGELFF
13,TRBJ2-7,TRBV12-3/TRBV12-4,CASSLLRGGEQYF
16,TRBJ2-3,TRBV6-2/TRBV6-3,CASRRMPSPNTDTQYF
19,TRBJ2-1,TRBV27,CASSFVLPRDISSYNEQFF
17,TRBJ2-1,TRBV12-3/TRBV12-4,CASSPGSMGPSYNEQFF
14,TRBJ2-5,TRBV11-2,CASSRTSGEETQYF
16,TRBJ2-1,TRBV4-2,CASSPQRGASYNEQFF
15,TRBJ2-6,TRBV7-2,CASSRSTSGANVLTF
11,TRBJ1-1,TRBV20-1,CSAGTGLMSFF
13,TRBJ1-3,TRBV12-5,CASGSTTGNTIYF
14,TRBJ2-1,TRBV4-1,CASSLTGGNNEQFF